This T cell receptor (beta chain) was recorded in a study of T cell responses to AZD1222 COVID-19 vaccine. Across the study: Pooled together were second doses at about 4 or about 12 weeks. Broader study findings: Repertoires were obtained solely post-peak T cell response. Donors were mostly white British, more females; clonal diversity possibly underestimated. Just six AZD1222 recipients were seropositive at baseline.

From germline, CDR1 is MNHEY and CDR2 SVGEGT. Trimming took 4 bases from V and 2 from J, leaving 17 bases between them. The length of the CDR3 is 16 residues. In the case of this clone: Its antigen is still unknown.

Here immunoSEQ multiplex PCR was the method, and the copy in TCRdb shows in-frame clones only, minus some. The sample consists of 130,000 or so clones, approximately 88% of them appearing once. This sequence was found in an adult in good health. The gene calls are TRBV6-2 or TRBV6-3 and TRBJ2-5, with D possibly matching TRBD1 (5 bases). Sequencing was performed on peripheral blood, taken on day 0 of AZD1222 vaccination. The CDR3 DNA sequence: TGTGCCAGCAGTTGGGGCCCGGCGGAGCGACAAGAGACCCAGTACTTC. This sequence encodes CASSWGPAERQETQYF.